This T cell receptor (beta chain) was profiled in a study of beta chain features in type 1 diabetes. Study-level information: There was similarity between patients and healthy donors in age, gender and cell yields.

Via CD45RO/CCR7/CD25/CD127/CD95/CD27, cells of the CD4+ naive, central memory, regulatory and stem cell-like memory subsets were sorted. General study findings and limits: When VDJ junctions were examined, type 1 diabetes patients showed fewer insertions and more deletions. Moderate yet significant TCRB CDR3 shortening was seen in Type 1 diabetes patients in all four CD4+ subsets.

Isolated RNA was reverse transcribed in full, so expressed TCRB transcripts were sequenced. This table comes from immunoSEQ multiplex PCR, and its TCRdb copy is limited to in-frame clones, with some not included. Among some 290,000 clones listed, roughly 25% were seen once. As to this clone: Its antigen is currently unknown. Other DNA sequences in this sample translate to the same CDR3.

After removal of 0 bases from V and 5 bases from J, the junction contained 3 bases not matched to a gene. The CDR3 loop spans 14 amino acids. Per germline, CDR1 SGDLS and CDR2 YYNGEE. This receptor was obtained from a woman aged 25 to 39 with type 1 diabetes. The J gene is TRBJ2-5, the V gene TRBV9; TRBD1 matches 8 bases. Sequencing was performed on naive CD4+ T cells from blood. The CDR3: CASSVGQGRETQYF. The CDR3 nucleotides are TGTGCCAGCAGCGTAGGACAGGGGCGGGAGACCCAGTACTTC.